The T cell receptor (beta chain) under discussion was sequenced for a study of CD8 T cells in Susac syndrome. Sequencing of TCR beta, carried out with a high-throughput approach, was applied to CD8+ and CD4+ T cells from the blood. RNA amounts of roughly 0.45 to 1 ug underwent reverse transcription with random hexamers. One entry per CDR3 protein, called by TCRdb with MiXCR from the immunoSEQ multiplex PCR reads. The sample has about 200,000 distinct CDR3 sequences; roughly 96% are singletons. CDR3 length: 14 residues. Germline values: CDR1 SQVTM, CDR2 ANQGSEA. V lost 0 bases, J lost 2 bases, and 2 bases stayed unmatched.

Input material: CD4+ T cells from PBMCs. The chain recombines TRBV29-1 with TRBJ2-3; 7 positions match TRBD2. The sequence was collected from a human donor with multiple sclerosis. The DNA for the CDR3 is TGCAGCGTTGAAGAAGGGGACTACACAGATACGCAGTATTTT. This sequence encodes CSVEEGDYTDTQYF.